Each of the 8 T cell receptor beta chains below was sequenced from the same sample in a study of human T cells and chemical hapten exposure. MiXCR was run by TCRdb on the RACE reads, yielding one entry per CDR3 protein. This sample carries about 290,000 distinct CDR3 sequences, almost 8% of them seen once, and the ten largest clones take less than 1.5%. Time point noted: pre-sensitization, week 0. Treatment: therapeutic diphenylcyclopropenone sensitization with weekly scalp DPC. Here the sequenced sample was whole blood, taken in connection with sensitization to the hapten diphenylcyclopropenone (DPC). The receptors come from a man aged 18 to 35 with alopecia areata. Some clones in this sample may be carry-over from other donors' samples.

At least ten counts were recorded for this clonotype. V usage is TRBV29-1 and J usage is TRBJ2-7; the match to TRBD1 covers 8 bases. Germline CDR1 reads SQVTM; CDR2 reads ANQGSEA. Losses at the gene ends were 8 bases for V and 2 bases for J; bases not matched to a gene: 5. This CDR3 comprises 12 residues. Here the CDR3 reads CSYGQGPYEQYF. CDR3 sequence (DNA): TGCAGCTACGGACAGGGTCCCTACGAGCAGTACTTC.

V is TRBV12-3 or TRBV12-4 and J is TRBJ2-7, with TRBD1 identical over 8 bases. This CDR3 is built from 13 residues. The V segment lost 8 bases and the J segment 5 bases; nucleotides outside the gene matches: 8. The CDR3 spells CASGRTGSHEQYF. The CDR3 DNA reads as TGTGCCAGCGGCAGGACAGGGTCGCACGAGCAGTACTTC.

This clonotype was counted between two and nine times. The chain uses TRBV6-2 or TRBV6-3 and TRBJ2-3; tentatively, D is TRBD1 or TRBD2 (6 bases each). Germline CDR1 and CDR2: MNHEY and SVGEGT. This CDR3 comprises 18 residues. V was pared by 0 bases and J by 4 bases, with 20 bases between. The CDR3 DNA reads as TGTGCCAGCAGTTACTCGATTACGGGGGCGATAGGTTCAGATACGCAGTATTTT. This codes for CASSYSITGAIGSDTQYF.

The chain is built from TRBV12-5 and TRBJ1-1; D remains unclear. The V and J ends lost 0 bases and 0 bases respectively, with 14 bases between them. Germline V gene sequence: CDR1 LGHNT, CDR2 FRNRAP. This CDR3 spans 17 amino acids. CDR3 coding DNA: TGTGCTAGTGGTTTGGTCCTGAATTCGCCCATGAACACTGAAGCTTTCTTT. This encodes CASGLVLNSPMNTEAFF. The variable domain in full, completed from reference TRBV12-5 and TRBJ1-1, reads DARVTQTPRHKVTEMGQEVTMRCQPILGHNTVFWYRQTMMQGLELLAYFRNRAPLDDSGMPKDRFSAEMPDATLATLKIQPSEPRDSAVYFCASGLVLNSPMNTEAFFGQGTRLTVV.

The V and J genes are TRBV6-2 or TRBV6-3 and TRBJ1-6, with D unresolved. V was clipped by 3 bases and J by 5 bases, with 8 bases between them. From germline, CDR1 is MNHEY and CDR2 SVGEGT. This CDR3 contains 14 residues. CDR3 nucleotides: TGTGCCAGCAGTTATTATACGAATAATTCACCCCTCCACTTT. It translates to CASSYYTNNSPLHF.

The genes are TRBV20-1 and TRBJ2-1; D tentatively reads TRBD1 or TRBD2 (5 bases each). This CDR3 has 15 amino acids. Germline V CDR1 and CDR2: DFQATT, SNEGSKA (reference sequence). With 6 bases removed from V and 4 bases from J, the gap between germline ends came to 19 bases. Here the CDR3 DNA reads TGCAGTGCGTATGTACGGGACGGCTCTTACAATGAGCAGTTCTTC. The encoded protein is CSAYVRDGSYNEQFF.

V is TRBV6-2 or TRBV6-3 and J is TRBJ1-3; D not resolved. The V gene's germline CDR1 is MNHEY and CDR2 SVGEGT. This CDR3 contains 14 residues. V lost 6 bases and J lost 2, with 11 bases in between. CDR3 in amino acids: CASSSGLTGNTIYF. In DNA, the CDR3 is TGTGCCAGCAGCTCCGGACTTACTGGAAACACCATATATTTT.

This clonotype was seen a few times. The rearrangement links TRBV2 to TRBJ1-4; D not resolved. Germline assignment: CDR1 SNHLY and CDR2 FYNNEI. The germline V and J ends were trimmed by 6 bases and 8 bases, with 19 bases remaining between them. The CDR3 contains 15 residues. CDR3 sequence reads: CASRERRLLTEKLFF. Here the CDR3 DNA reads TGTGCCAGCAGGGAGAGGAGGCTCTTGACCGAAAAACTGTTTTTT.